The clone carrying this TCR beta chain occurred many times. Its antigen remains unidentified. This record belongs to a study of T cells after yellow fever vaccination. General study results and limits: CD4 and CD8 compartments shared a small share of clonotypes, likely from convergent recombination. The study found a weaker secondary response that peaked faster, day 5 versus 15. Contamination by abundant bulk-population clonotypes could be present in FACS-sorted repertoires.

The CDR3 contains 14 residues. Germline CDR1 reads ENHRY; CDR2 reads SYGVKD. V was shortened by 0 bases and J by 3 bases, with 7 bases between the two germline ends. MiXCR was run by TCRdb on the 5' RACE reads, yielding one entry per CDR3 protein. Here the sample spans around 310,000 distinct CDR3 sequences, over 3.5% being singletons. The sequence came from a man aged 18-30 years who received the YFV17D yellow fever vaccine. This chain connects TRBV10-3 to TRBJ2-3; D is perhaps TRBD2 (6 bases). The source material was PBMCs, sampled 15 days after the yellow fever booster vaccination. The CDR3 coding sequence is TGTGCCATCAGTGAGTCCGGGGGAACAGATACGCAGTATTTT. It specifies CAISESGGTDTQYF.